This T cell receptor beta chain was identified during a study of T cells after yellow fever vaccination. Study overall: SMART-Seq v4 Ultra Low Input prepared libraries from low-cell fractions. Study observations and caveats: Contaminants from the bulk population, in the form of abundant clonotypes, could be found in FACS-sorted repertoires.

TCRdb re-derived calls from the 5' RACE reads in MiXCR, one entry per CDR3 protein. The data show a few hundred thousand distinct CDR3 sequences, about 4.5% seen once. This clonotype appeared a few times. Its antigen is still unknown. Between the trimmed V and J ends, which lost 1 base and 5 bases, there was a span of 13 bases. The CDR3 totals 14 residues. CDR1 is SGHDT and CDR2 is YYEEEE in the germline V gene. This TCR was sampled from a young man who received the YFV17D yellow fever vaccine. The sequences come from PBMCs, collected 15 days after the yellow fever booster vaccination. This chain joins TRBV5-6 and TRBJ2-7; maybe TRBD2 (5 bases). Written as DNA, the CDR3 is TGTGCCAGCAGCTTGATCCTAGCCGCCAACGAGCAGTACGTC. It encodes CASSLILAANEQYV.